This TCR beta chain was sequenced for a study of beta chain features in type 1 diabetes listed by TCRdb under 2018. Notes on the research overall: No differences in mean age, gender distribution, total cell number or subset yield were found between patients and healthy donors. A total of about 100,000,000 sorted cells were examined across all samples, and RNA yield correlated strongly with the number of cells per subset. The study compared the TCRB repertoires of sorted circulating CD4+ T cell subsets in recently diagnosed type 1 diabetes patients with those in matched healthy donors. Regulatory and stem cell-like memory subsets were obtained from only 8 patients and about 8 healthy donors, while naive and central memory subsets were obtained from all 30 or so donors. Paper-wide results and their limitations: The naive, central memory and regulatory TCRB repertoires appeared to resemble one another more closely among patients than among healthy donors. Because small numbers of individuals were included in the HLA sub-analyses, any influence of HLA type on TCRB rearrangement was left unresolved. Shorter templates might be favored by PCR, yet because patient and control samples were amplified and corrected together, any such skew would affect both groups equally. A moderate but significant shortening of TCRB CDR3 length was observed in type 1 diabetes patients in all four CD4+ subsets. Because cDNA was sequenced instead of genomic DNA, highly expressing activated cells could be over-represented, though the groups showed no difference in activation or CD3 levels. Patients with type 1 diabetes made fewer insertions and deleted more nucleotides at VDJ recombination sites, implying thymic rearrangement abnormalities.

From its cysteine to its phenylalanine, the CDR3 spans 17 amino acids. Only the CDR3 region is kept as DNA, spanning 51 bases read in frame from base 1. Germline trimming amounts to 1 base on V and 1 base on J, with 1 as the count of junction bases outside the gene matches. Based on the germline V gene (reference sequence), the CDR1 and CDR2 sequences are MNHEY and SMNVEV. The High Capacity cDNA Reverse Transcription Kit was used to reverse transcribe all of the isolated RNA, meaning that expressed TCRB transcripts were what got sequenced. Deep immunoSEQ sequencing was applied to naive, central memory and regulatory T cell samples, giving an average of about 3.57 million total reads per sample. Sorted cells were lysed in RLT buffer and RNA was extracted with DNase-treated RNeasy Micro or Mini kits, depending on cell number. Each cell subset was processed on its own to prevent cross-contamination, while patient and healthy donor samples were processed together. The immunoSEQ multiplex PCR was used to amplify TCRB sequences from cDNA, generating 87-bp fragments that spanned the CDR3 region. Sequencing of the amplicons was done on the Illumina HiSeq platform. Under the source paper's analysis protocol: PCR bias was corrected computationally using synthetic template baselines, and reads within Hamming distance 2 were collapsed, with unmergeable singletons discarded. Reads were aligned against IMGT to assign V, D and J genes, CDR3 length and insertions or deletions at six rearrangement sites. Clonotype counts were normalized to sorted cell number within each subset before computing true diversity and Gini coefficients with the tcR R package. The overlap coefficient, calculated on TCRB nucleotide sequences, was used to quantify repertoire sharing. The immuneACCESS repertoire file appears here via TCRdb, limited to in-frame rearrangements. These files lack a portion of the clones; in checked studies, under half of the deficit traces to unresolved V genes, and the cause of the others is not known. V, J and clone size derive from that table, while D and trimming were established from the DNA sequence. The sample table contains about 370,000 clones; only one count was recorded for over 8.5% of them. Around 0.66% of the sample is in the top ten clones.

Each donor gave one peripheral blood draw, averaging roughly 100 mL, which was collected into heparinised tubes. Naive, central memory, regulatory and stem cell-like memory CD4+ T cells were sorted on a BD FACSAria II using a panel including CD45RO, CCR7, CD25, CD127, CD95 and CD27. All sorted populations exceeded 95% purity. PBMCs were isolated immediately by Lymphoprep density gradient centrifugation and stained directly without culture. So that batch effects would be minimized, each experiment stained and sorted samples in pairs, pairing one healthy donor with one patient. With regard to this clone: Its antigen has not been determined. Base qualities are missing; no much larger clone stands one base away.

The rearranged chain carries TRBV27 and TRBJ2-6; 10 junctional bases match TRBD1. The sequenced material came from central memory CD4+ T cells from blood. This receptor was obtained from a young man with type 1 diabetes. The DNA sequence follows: TGTGCCAGCAGTTTATGGGGACAGGGGTCTGGGGCCAACGTCCTGACTTTC. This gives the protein CASSLWGQGSGANVLTF.